This T cell receptor beta chain was profiled in a study of identical twins. Notes on the study in general: Among beta out-of-frame sequences, excess sharing between twins appeared weaker. Interpretation of the results relied on cross-sectional statistical analysis and not on following the same donors. Potential partial confounding of zero-insertion analyses by invariant MAIT and iNKT cells was noted.

CDR3 length: 16 residues. In germline, CDR1 is KGHSH, CDR2 LQKENI. V was trimmed by 3 bases and J by 0 bases, leaving 14 bases between them. Of note for this clonotype: Its antigen remains unidentified.

From the 5' RACE reads, TCRdb called clonotypes with MiXCR, one entry per CDR3 protein. The sample has around 550,000 distinct CDR3 sequences, 12% to 15% seen once. A further study also used this sample, focusing on yellow fever vaccine responses in identical twins.

The source is a woman under 30 in good health. The sample was CD4+ T cells sorted from blood. The genes are TRBV18 and TRBJ1-2, with a tentative D call TRBD1 (6 bases). The CDR3: CASSPVDRNSNYGYTF. CDR3 sequence (DNA): TGTGCCAGCTCACCGGTGGACAGAAACTCTAACTATGGCTACACCTTC.